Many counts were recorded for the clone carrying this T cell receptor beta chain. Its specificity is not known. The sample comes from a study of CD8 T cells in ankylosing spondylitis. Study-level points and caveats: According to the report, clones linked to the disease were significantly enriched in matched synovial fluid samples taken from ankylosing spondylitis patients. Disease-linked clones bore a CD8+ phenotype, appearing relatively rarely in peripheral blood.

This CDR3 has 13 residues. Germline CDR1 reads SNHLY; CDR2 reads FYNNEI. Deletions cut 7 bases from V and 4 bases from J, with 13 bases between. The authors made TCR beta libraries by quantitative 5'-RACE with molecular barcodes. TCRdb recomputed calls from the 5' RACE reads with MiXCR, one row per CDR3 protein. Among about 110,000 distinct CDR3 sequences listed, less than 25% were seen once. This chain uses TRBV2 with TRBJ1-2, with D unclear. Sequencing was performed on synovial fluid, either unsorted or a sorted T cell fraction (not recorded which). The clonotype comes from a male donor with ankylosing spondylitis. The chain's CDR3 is CASKDSLVYGYTF. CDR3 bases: TGTGCCAGCAAAGATTCGCTGGTCTATGGCTACACCTTC.